This is a list of T cell receptor beta chains from one sample in a study of T cell responses to AZD1222 COVID-19 vaccine. Measured with immunoSEQ multiplex PCR; TCRdb has only the in-frame clones, and not every one. The data contain 75,000 to 90,000 clones, 90% to 95% of them singletons. The sample was peripheral blood, taken on day 0 of AZD1222 vaccination. These receptors were collected from an adult in good health. Both conserved end residues are part of each CDR3. D genes are given only for firm matches. Size is stated for part of the rows, as once, few or many counts, or as a class when the clone is expanded.

V gene,J gene,clone size,D gene,CDR3 DNA,CDR3 protein
TRBV5-1,TRBJ1-1,-,-,TGCGCCAGCAGCCAAGGACAGTCGAACACTGAAGCTTTCTTT,CASSQGQSNTEAFF
TRBV5-1,TRBJ2-2,-,-,TGCGCCAGCAGGGATTGGACAGTGAACACCGGGGAGCTGTTTTTT,CASRDWTVNTGELFF
TRBV5-4,TRBJ2-3,once,-,TGTGCCAGCAGCTTGGAACGGGGGAGCACAGATACGCAGTATTTT,CASSLERGSTDTQYF
TRBV7-2,TRBJ1-4,once,-,TGTGCCAGCAGCTTAGACGGTGGAAGGGGAGGAAAACTGTTTTTT,CASSLDGGRGGKLFF
TRBV5-6,TRBJ2-1,-,-,TGTGCCAGCAGCTCGCTCCCGGGACACAGCTACAATGAGCAGTTCTTC,CASSSLPGHSYNEQFF
TRBV6-2/TRBV6-3,TRBJ1-1,large,TRBD1,TGTGCCAGCAGCCCGGGACAGGGCTACCGGAACGCTTTCTTT,CASSPGQGYRNAFF
TRBV2,TRBJ1-4,-,-,TGTGCCAGCAGTGAAACGTACAATGAAAAACTGTTTTTT,CASSETYNEKLFF
TRBV12-5,TRBJ1-2,once,-,TGTGCTAGTGGTTTGGAGTGGCGCGTTAACTATGGCTACACCTTC,CASGLEWRVNYGYTF
TRBV3-1/TRBV3-2,TRBJ2-3,-,TRBD2,TGTGCCAGCAGCCAACGAGGGGAGGGGTCAGCAGATACGCAGTATTTT,CASSQRGEGSADTQYF
TRBV7-2,TRBJ1-1,-,-,TGTGCCAGCAGCCGGACACAAGAGGGAACTGAAGCTTTCTTT,CASSRTQEGTEAFF
TRBV9,TRBJ2-1,-,TRBD1,TGTGCCAGCAGTTTGACAGGGGTGCCCTACAATGAGCAGTTCTTC,CASSLTGVPYNEQFF
TRBV19,TRBJ1-1,-,-,TGTGCCAGTAGTTTCTGGATTCGGGACAACCTGAACACTGAAGCTTTCTTT,CASSFWIRDNLNTEAFF
TRBV19,TRBJ1-5,-,-,TGTGCCAGTTCCCAACAGAACAATCAGCCCCAGCATTTT,CASSQQNNQPQHF
TRBV6-5,TRBJ1-2,once,TRBD1,TGTGCCAGCAGGCAGGACAGGGGGCGGAACTATGGCTACACCTTC,CASRQDRGRNYGYTF
TRBV4-3,TRBJ2-6,-,-,TGCGCCAGCAGCCTTTTTTTAGGGACCTCTGGGGCCAACGTCCTGACTTTC,CASSLFLGTSGANVLTF
TRBV7-2,TRBJ1-2,-,-,TGTGCCAGCAGCCTACACCCCGGGACGAGCTATGGCTACACCTTC,CASSLHPGTSYGYTF
TRBV29-1,TRBJ2-7,-,TRBD2,TGCAGCGTAATTCCAAGCGGGGGACGCTCCTACGAGCAGTACTTC,CSVIPSGGRSYEQYF
TRBV9,TRBJ1-1,-,-,TGTGCCAGCAGCCACGCCTCGTCGTGGAACACTGAAGCTTTCTTT,CASSHASSWNTEAFF
TRBV5-1,TRBJ2-7,-,TRBD2,TGCGCCAGCAGCTTGGCAGGAAGCGGGGGGGCACGCGAGCAGTACTTC,CASSLAGSGGAREQYF
TRBV6-1,TRBJ1-1,-,-,TGTGCCAGCAGTGAGACGTTAGGGAGGAGAGAAGCTTTCTTT,CASSETLGRREAFF
TRBV15,TRBJ1-5,-,-,TGTGCCACCAGCAGAGATGGAGGGGGGCATCAGCCCCAGCATTTT,CATSRDGGGHQPQHF